This TCR beta chain was sequenced for a study of OX40 agonist ivuxolimab in advanced cancers. The CDR3 spans 15 residues. Germline V gene data show CDR1 as SGDLS and CDR2 as YYNGEE. V gave up 4 bases and J gave up 5 bases; unmatched junction bases: 11. The study sampled blood at baseline, cycle 4 day 1, and cycle 7 day 1. Overall study results and limits: CD4+ T cells averaged fewer expanded clones than CD8+ T cells.

Clones were sequenced by immunoSEQ multiplex PCR, and TCRdb holds only the in-frame ones, with some missing. The repertoire holds around 65,000 clones, with 90% as singletons. Points on this clone: Its antigen remains unknown.

The chain uses TRBV9 and TRBJ2-5, with 7 bases matching TRBD2. The source of this sequence is an adult with an advanced solid tumor such as melanoma, head and neck, liver or kidney cancer. This specimen was CD4+ or CD8+ T cells sorted from blood, taken in a trial of the OX40 agonist ivuxolimab. The CDR3 nucleotides are TGTGCCAGCAGCACCTCCGGGGGGTTATGGGAGACCCAGTACTTC. Translating it yields CASSTSGGLWETQYF.